A selection of T cell receptor beta chains follows, all from one sample in a study of T cells in Graves' hyperthyroidism and ophthalmopathy. MiXCR was run by TCRdb on the multiplex PCR reads, yielding one entry per CDR3 protein. The data show over 200,000 distinct CDR3 sequences, with more than 15% seen just once and 50% held by the top ten. Specimen: blood. These receptors were taken from a man aged 50-60 years with Graves' hyperthyroidism. CDR3s include the opening cysteine and the closing phenylalanine or tryptophan. D genes are given only for firm matches. Only part of the rows carry a size: once, few, many, or a class if the clone is expanded.

cdr3_length: 13; v_call: TRBV7-9; j_call: TRBJ2-2; d_call: NA; clone_size: NA; cdr3_aa: CASRLGGSGELFF; cdr3_nt: TGTGCCAGCAGACTGGGGGGATCCGGGGAGCTGTTTTTT
cdr3_length: 14; v_call: TRBV7-8; j_call: TRBJ2-1; d_call: NA; clone_size: NA; cdr3_aa: CPSSLVQRNYEQFF; cdr3_nt: TGTCCCAGCAGCTTAGTGCAGCGAAACTACGAGCAGTTCTTC
cdr3_length: 14; v_call: TRBV5-1; j_call: TRBJ2-2; d_call: NA; clone_size: few; cdr3_aa: CASSLGIGPGELFF; cdr3_nt: TGCGCCAGCAGCTTGGGAATAGGGCCCGGGGAGCTGTTTTTT
cdr3_length: 13; v_call: TRBV12-3/TRBV12-4; j_call: TRBJ2-7; d_call: NA; clone_size: many; cdr3_aa: CASNLLGWDEQYF; cdr3_nt: TGTGCCAGCAATCTACTAGGATGGGACGAGCAGTACTTC
cdr3_length: 14; v_call: TRBV11-2; j_call: TRBJ2-5; d_call: TRBD2; clone_size: many; cdr3_aa: CASSSSPGRETQYF; cdr3_nt: TGTGCCAGCAGCTCCAGCCCCGGGAGGGAGACCCAGTACTTC
cdr3_length: 18; v_call: TRBV10-3; j_call: TRBJ2-3; d_call: TRBD2; clone_size: NA; cdr3_aa: CAIREETSGRAMTDTQYF; cdr3_nt: TGTGCCATCAGGGAGGAGACTAGCGGGAGGGCCATGACAGATACGCAGTATTTT
cdr3_length: 21; v_call: TRBV29-1; j_call: TRBJ2-1; d_call: TRBD2; clone_size: many; cdr3_aa: CSAKTPQSSVGGRYSYNEQFF; cdr3_nt: TGCAGCGCAAAGACGCCCCAGTCATCAGTGGGAGGGCGTTACTCCTACAATGAGCAGTTCTTC
cdr3_length: 14; v_call: TRBV30; j_call: TRBJ2-7; d_call: TRBD1; clone_size: many; cdr3_aa: CAWSVTGQGYEQYF; cdr3_nt: TGTGCCTGGAGTGTAACCGGACAGGGGTACGAGCAGTACTTC
cdr3_length: 15; v_call: TRBV3-1; j_call: TRBJ2-1; d_call: TRBD2; clone_size: many; cdr3_aa: CASSQETSGNNEQFF; cdr3_nt: TGTGCCAGCAGCCAAGAAACTAGCGGCAACAATGAGCAGTTCTTC
cdr3_length: 16; v_call: TRBV6-1; j_call: TRBJ2-1; d_call: TRBD2; clone_size: NA; cdr3_aa: CASRAPLGTSGNEQFF; cdr3_nt: TGTGCCAGCAGAGCCCCACTAGGGACTAGCGGGAATGAGCAGTTCTTC
cdr3_length: 14; v_call: TRBV7-3; j_call: TRBJ1-1; d_call: NA; clone_size: many; cdr3_aa: CASSLLGAGTEAFF; cdr3_nt: TGTGCCAGCAGCTTACTGGGGGCGGGCACTGAAGCTTTCTTT
cdr3_length: 16; v_call: TRBV28; j_call: TRBJ1-2; d_call: NA; clone_size: many; cdr3_aa: CASSFDPKVVQHGYTF; cdr3_nt: TGTGCCAGCAGTTTTGACCCCAAGGTGGTGCAGCATGGCTACACCTTC
cdr3_length: 11; v_call: TRBV5-1; j_call: TRBJ1-1; d_call: NA; clone_size: many; cdr3_aa: CASSWEGEAFF; cdr3_nt: TGCGCCAGCAGCTGGGAGGGGGAAGCTTTCTTT
cdr3_length: 14; v_call: TRBV2; j_call: TRBJ1-1; d_call: TRBD1; clone_size: NA; cdr3_aa: CASRGQGANPEAFF; cdr3_nt: TGTGCCAGCAGGGGACAGGGGGCCAACCCTGAAGCTTTCTTT
cdr3_length: 15; v_call: TRBV28; j_call: TRBJ2-3; d_call: NA; clone_size: many; cdr3_aa: CASIWGLGGADTQYF; cdr3_nt: TGTGCCAGCATATGGGGATTGGGGGGCGCAGATACGCAGTATTTT
cdr3_length: 13; v_call: TRBV30; j_call: TRBJ1-1; d_call: NA; clone_size: few; cdr3_aa: CAWRWMTNTEAFF; cdr3_nt: TGTGCCTGGAGATGGATGACGAACACTGAAGCTTTCTTT
cdr3_length: 13; v_call: TRBV20-1; j_call: TRBJ2-5; d_call: NA; clone_size: many; cdr3_aa: CSARLASAETQYF; cdr3_nt: TGCAGTGCTAGACTAGCCTCCGCAGAGACCCAGTACTTC